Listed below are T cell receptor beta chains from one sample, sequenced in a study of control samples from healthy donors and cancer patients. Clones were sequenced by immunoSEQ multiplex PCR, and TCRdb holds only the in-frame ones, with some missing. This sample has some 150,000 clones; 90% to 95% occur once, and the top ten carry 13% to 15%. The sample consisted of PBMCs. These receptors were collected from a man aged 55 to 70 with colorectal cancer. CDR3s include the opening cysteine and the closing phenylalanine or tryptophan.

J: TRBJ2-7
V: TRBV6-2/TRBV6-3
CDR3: CASSYEGSSYEQYF

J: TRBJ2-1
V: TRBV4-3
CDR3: CASSPPGLAEQFF

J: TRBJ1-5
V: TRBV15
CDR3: CATSRQAGISNQPQHF

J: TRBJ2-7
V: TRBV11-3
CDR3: CASSLTSGNYEQYF

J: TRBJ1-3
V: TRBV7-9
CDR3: CASSLGAGKTGNTIYF

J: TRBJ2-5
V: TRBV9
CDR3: CASSRGGGQQETQYF

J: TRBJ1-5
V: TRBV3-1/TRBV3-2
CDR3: CASSQGGFSNQPQHF

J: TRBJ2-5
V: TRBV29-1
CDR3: CSAQQGAEETQYF

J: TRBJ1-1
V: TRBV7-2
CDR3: CASSLTPQGDTEAFF

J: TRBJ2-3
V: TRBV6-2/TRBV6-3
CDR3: CASSYSLRGGGADFKNTQYF

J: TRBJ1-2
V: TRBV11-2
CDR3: CASTQGYGYTF

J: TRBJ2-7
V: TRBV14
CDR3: CASSQEPGGFHEQYF

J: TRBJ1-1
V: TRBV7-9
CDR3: CASSRQGTGTEAFF

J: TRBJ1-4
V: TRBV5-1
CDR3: CASSLGSQGATNEKLFF

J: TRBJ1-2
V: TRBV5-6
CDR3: CASSLDSGGYTF

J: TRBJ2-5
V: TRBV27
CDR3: CASSLSLGLEETQYF

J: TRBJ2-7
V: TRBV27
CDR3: CASSLGGGASQYF

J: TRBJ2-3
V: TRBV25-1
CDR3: CASSDDGGQGKTDTQYF

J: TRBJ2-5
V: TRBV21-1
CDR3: CAGYRGGQETQYF

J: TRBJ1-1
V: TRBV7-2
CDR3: CASSHYNTEAFF

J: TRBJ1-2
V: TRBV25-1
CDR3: CASSGPTDSYTF

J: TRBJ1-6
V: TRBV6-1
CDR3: CASSEVDRSSPLHF

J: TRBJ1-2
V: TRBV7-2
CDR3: CASSLKSRGYTF

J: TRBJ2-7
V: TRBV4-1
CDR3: CASSQDQARARYF

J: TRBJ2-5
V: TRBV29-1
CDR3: CSSLRQGVETQYF

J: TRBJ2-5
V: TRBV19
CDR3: CARPTERQETQYF

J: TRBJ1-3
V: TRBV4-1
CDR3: CASSQGARNTGSGNTIYF

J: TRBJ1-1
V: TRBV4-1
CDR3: CASSQESLRTGGRAEAFF

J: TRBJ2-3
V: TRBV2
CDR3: CASKGLVTQDTQYF

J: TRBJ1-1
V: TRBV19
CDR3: CASSIDREGVDTEAFF

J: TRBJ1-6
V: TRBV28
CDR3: CASSPRLYNSPLHF

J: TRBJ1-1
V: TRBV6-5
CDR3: CASSRVLLNTEAFF

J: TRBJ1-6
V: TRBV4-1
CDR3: CASSQATQGYTSPLHF

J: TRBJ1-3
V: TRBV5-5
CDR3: CASSLIPAGISGNTIYF

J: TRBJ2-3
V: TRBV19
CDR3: CASSMSRLTDTQYF

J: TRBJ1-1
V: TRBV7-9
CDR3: CASSLPSMNTEAFF

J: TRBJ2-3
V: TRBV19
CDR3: CASSMRGASTDTQYF

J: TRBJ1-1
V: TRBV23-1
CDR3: CASSQSIDGNTEAFF

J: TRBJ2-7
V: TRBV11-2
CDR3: CASSLDRGTSTYEQYF

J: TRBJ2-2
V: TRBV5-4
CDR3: CASSSRGTVNTGELFF

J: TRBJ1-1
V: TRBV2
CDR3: CASSVNTEAFF

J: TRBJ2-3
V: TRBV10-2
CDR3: CASSQLAGNSDTQYF

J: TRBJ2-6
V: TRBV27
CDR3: CASSVSSGANVLTF

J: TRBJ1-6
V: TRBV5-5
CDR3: CASSLEGASRSPLHF

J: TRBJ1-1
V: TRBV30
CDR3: CAWSRANTEAFF

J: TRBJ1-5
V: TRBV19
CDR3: CASSIVGGSTNQPQHF

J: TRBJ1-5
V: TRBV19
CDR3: CASSRPTHGQPQHF

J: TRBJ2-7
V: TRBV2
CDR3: CATSPSRLIVEYEQYF

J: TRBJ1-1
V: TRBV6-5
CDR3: CASTLSPNTEAFF

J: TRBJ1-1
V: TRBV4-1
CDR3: CASSPPATTGSAFF

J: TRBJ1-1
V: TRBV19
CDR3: CASSIGRGAEAFF

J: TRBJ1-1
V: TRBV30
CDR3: CAWRPHTEAFF

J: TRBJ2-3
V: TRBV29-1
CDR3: CSVENTDTQYF